Listed below are T cell receptor beta chains from one sample, sequenced in a study of shared clonotypes between healthy human individuals. TCRdb keeps only in-frame clones here, not all; method: immunoSEQ multiplex PCR. Of about 1,800,000 clones listed, roughly 94% are singletons. The sample taken for sequencing was naive CD8+ T cells sorted from blood. The receptors stem from a man between 18 and 29 years old in good health. Both conserved end residues are part of each CDR3. The order of the fields is J gene, V gene, D gene, clone size, CDR3 protein, CDR3 DNA. The D gene is left open where the match is weak. Expanded clones get a size class; other rows say once, few or many, or leave the size out.

TRBJ2-2	TRBV28	.	.	CASSFPRDRFTNTGELFF	TGTGCCAGCAGTTTCCCCCGGGACCGTTTTACGAACACCGGGGAGCTGTTTTTT
TRBJ2-3	TRBV19	TRBD1	.	CASSIGQGYTDTQYF	TGTGCCAGTAGTATTGGACAGGGATACACAGATACGCAGTATTTT
TRBJ2-1	TRBV6-5	.	.	CASSYPESSEQFF	TGTGCCAGCAGTTATCCGGAGAGCAGTGAGCAGTTCTTC
TRBJ1-3	TRBV29-1	TRBD1	.	CSVLRTGRTGNTIYF	TGCAGCGTCCTGCGGACAGGGAGGACTGGAAACACCATATATTTT
TRBJ2-7	TRBV29-1	TRBD1	.	CSVRDRNYEQYF	TGCAGCGTTAGGGACAGGAACTACGAGCAGTACTTC
TRBJ1-5	TRBV4-3	.	.	CASSQDHYQPQHF	TGCGCCAGCAGCCAAGATCATTATCAGCCCCAGCATTTT
TRBJ2-7	TRBV13	.	.	CASSSVVSEQYF	TGTGCCAGCAGTTCAGTCGTGTCGGAGCAGTACTTC
TRBJ1-1	TRBV6-5	.	.	CASGVLEFGAEAFF	TGTGCCAGCGGGGTTCTTGAGTTTGGGGCTGAAGCTTTCTTT
TRBJ2-7	TRBV27	.	.	CASSLSGGTHEQYF	TGTGCCAGCAGTTTATCGGGGGGTACCCACGAGCAGTACTTC
TRBJ2-3	TRBV5-4	TRBD2	.	CASSPSTSGSPDTQYF	TGTGCCAGCAGCCCATCGACTAGCGGGAGCCCAGATACGCAGTATTTT
TRBJ2-7	TRBV10-3	.	.	CAISEKAYEQYF	TGTGCCATCAGTGAGAAAGCCTACGAGCAGTACTTC
TRBJ2-3	TRBV4-1	TRBD2	.	CASSPTAGGPTDTQYF	TGCGCCAGCAGCCCCACTGCGGGGGGCCCCACAGATACGCAGTATTTT
TRBJ2-3	TRBV7-9	.	.	CASSLGGAGPDTQYF	TGTGCCAGCAGCTTAGGAGGGGCAGGGCCAGATACGCAGTATTTT
TRBJ2-3	TRBV2	TRBD2	.	CASSAFSGGAADTQYF	TGTGCCAGCAGCGCCTTCAGCGGGGGGGCGGCAGATACGCAGTATTTT
TRBJ2-2	TRBV6-5	.	few	CASSYTAGYTGELFF	TGTGCCAGCAGTTACACGGCAGGATACACAGGGGAGCTGTTTTTT
TRBJ2-1	TRBV7-9	TRBD2	.	CVSSSGTSGLDSYNEQFF	TGTGTCAGCAGCTCCGGGACTAGCGGGCTTGACTCCTACAATGAGCAGTTCTTC
TRBJ2-7	TRBV7-9	TRBD1	.	CASSTPTGAVYEQYF	TGTGCCAGCAGCACACCCACAGGGGCGGTCTACGAGCAGTACTTC
TRBJ2-7	TRBV2	TRBD2	.	CASNTWDYLSYEQYF	TGTGCCAGCAACACCTGGGACTACCTCTCCTACGAGCAGTACTTC
TRBJ1-2	TRBV2	.	.	CASSPYRDIHNYGYTF	TGTGCCAGCAGTCCATACCGGGACATCCATAACTATGGCTACACCTTC